Each of the 4 T cell receptor beta chains below was sequenced from the same sample in a study of cytomegalovirus exposure and HLA in healthy donors. Both 60 Vbeta primers and 13 Jbeta primers went into the PCR. Method: immunoSEQ multiplex PCR; TCRdb's copy keeps in-frame clones and lacks some. The table shows 110,000 to 150,000 clones, with more than 75% occurring only once. Sequenced input: PBMCs. These TCRs come from a female donor in good health and CMV-seronegative.

The V call is TRBV28, the J call TRBJ1-2, with 8 bases identical to TRBD1. Germline-derived CDR1 and CDR2 are MDHEN and SYDVKM. With V trimmed by 6 bases and J by 8 bases, 8 bases remained unmatched. The CDR3 spans 13 residues. The CDR3 sequence: CASSPGQGQGYTF. For the CDR3, the DNA is TGTGCCAGCAGCCCTGGACAGGGCCAAGGCTACACCTTC.

The chain carries TRBV7-2 and TRBJ2-2; 10 bases are a match to TRBD2. The CDR3 is 16 amino acids. V lost 0 bases, J lost 8 bases, and 6 bases stayed unmatched. Looked up from germline, CDR1 is SGHTA and CDR2 is FQGNSA. In nucleotides, the CDR3 is TGTGCCAGCAGCTTAGCGCGGCTAGCGGGGGCGGGGGAGCTGTTTTTT. It encodes CASSLARLAGAGELFF.

The chain links TRBV6-5 to TRBJ1-4; 7 nucleotides line up with TRBD1. V shed 6 bases and J 10 bases; nucleotides not matched to a gene: 14. CDR1 and CDR2 from the germline V gene are MNHEY and SVGAGI. The CDR3 has 15 residues. The CDR3: CASRPDRDRVTKLFF. In nucleotides, the CDR3 is TGTGCCAGCAGACCCGACAGGGATCGGGTCACAAAACTGTTTTTT.

The rearrangement links TRBV5-1 to TRBJ2-1; 11 nucleotides match TRBD2. V shed 4 bases, J shed 5 bases, and the junction held 5 bases outside the gene matches. The germline gives CDR1 SGHRS, CDR2 YFSETQ. The CDR3 runs 15 residues. The chain's CDR3 is CASSLRLAGNNEQFF. The CDR3 DNA follows: TGCGCCAGCAGCCTTCGACTAGCGGGGAACAATGAGCAGTTCTTC.